A selection of T cell receptor beta chains follows, all from one sample in a study of Ad26.COV2.S vaccination and SARS-CoV-2 variants. Sequencing was performed with immunoSEQ multiplex PCR; in TCRdb, only in-frame clones are kept and a portion is missing. The table records more than 300,000 clones, 80% to 90% of them present only once. Sequences were derived from peripheral blood, sampled in a trial of Ad26.COV2.S vaccine versus placebo. Receptors originate from a person between 18 and 65 years old who received the Ad26.COV2.S COVID-19 vaccine or a placebo. The CDR3 runs from the conserved cysteine through the conserved F or W. A D gene is named only where the DNA matches it firmly. Rows may omit the clone size; those that give it use once, few, many or a size class.

J,D,V,size,CDR3,DNA
TRBJ2-2,-,TRBV19,-,CASSSTWGGELFF,TGTGCCAGTAGTTCAACGTGGGGCGGGGAGCTGTTTTTT
TRBJ2-7,TRBD2,TRBV13,-,CASSPGLAGGEAYEQYF,TGTGCCAGCAGCCCGGGACTAGCGGGGGGGGAGGCCTACGAGCAGTACTTC
TRBJ2-7,-,TRBV5-1,once,CASSRGFYEQYF,TGCGCCAGTTCGAGGGGTTTCTACGAGCAGTACTTC
TRBJ2-5,TRBD1,TRBV6-2/TRBV6-3,-,CASSYYRRGPLGETQYF,TGTGCCAGCAGTTACTACCGAAGGGGGCCGTTGGGGGAGACCCAGTACTTC
TRBJ2-7,TRBD2,TRBV9,-,CASSVGFIAGVREQYF,TGTGCCAGCAGCGTAGGGTTTATAGCGGGAGTGCGCGAGCAGTACTTC
TRBJ1-1,TRBD1,TRBV7-2,once,CASSGGQGAIGTEAFF,TGTGCCAGCAGCGGGGGACAGGGGGCAATCGGCACTGAAGCTTTCTTT
TRBJ2-2,-,TRBV19,-,CASRFSQNTGELFF,TGTGCCAGTAGGTTCTCACAGAACACCGGGGAGCTGTTTTTT
TRBJ1-4,TRBD1,TRBV4-1,-,CASSLGQGPRNEKLFF,TGCGCCAGCAGCCTCGGACAGGGACCACGGAATGAAAAACTGTTTTTT
TRBJ1-6,-,TRBV19,few,CASNPGQAYNSPLHF,TGTGCCAGTAATCCGGGACAAGCCTATAATTCACCCCTCCACTTT
TRBJ2-7,TRBD1,TRBV16,-,CASSDRVPYEQYF,TGTGCCAGCAGCGACAGGGTCCCGTACGAGCAGTACTTC
TRBJ2-7,-,TRBV6-2/TRBV6-3,-,CASSFLSSYEQYF,TGTGCCAGCAGTTTTCTAAGTTCGTACGAGCAGTACTTC
TRBJ1-1,TRBD1,TRBV28,-,CASSAPGQETTEAFF,TGTGCCAGCAGTGCCCCGGGACAGGAGACCACTGAAGCTTTCTTT
TRBJ2-1,TRBD1,TRBV11-2,-,CASTGRLPGTGGLYEQFF,TGTGCCAGCACAGGACGCTTACCGGGAACAGGGGGCCTTTATGAGCAGTTCTTC
TRBJ1-1,-,TRBV5-1,-,CASSQEVLSEAFF,TGCGCCAGCAGCCAGGAGGTTTTGAGTGAAGCTTTCTTT
TRBJ1-4,-,TRBV9,many,CASSPGTVLGELFF,TGTGCCAGCAGCCCCGGGACGGTCCTCGGGGAACTGTTTTTT
TRBJ1-5,-,TRBV19,-,CASSLRRPEQPQHF,TGTGCCAGTAGTTTAAGGCGTCCGGAGCAGCCCCAGCATTTT
TRBJ1-2,-,TRBV5-4,-,CASSFAQVNYGYTF,TGTGCCAGCAGCTTTGCTCAGGTGAACTATGGCTACACCTTC
TRBJ1-1,-,TRBV5-1,-,CASSSPPGNTEAFF,TGCGCCAGCAGCTCCCCCCCGGGGAACACTGAAGCTTTCTTT
TRBJ2-7,TRBD1,TRBV5-1,-,CASSPGTAYEQYF,TGCGCCAGCAGCCCTGGGACAGCCTACGAGCAGTACTTC
TRBJ1-6,TRBD1,TRBV6-2/TRBV6-3,-,CASSPIDRDDSPLHF,TGTGCCAGCAGTCCGATCGACAGGGACGACTCACCCCTCCACTTT
TRBJ2-5,-,TRBV2,-,CASSERGAGETQYF,TGTGCCAGCAGTGAGAGGGGGGCTGGGGAGACCCAGTACTTC
TRBJ1-3,-,TRBV5-6,-,CASSPLAGNTIYF,TGTGCCAGCAGCCCCCTGGCTGGAAACACCATATATTTT
TRBJ1-2,-,TRBV28,-,CASSLVATGTAYGYTF,TGTGCCAGCAGTTTAGTAGCCACCGGGACGGCCTATGGCTACACCTTC
TRBJ2-1,-,TRBV18,-,CASSPITRPSSYNEQFF,TGTGCCAGCTCACCAATTACGCGGCCGAGCTCCTACAATGAGCAGTTCTTC
TRBJ1-1,-,TRBV19,-,CASTSGRWNTEAFF,TGTGCCAGTACCTCAGGGAGGTGGAACACTGAAGCTTTCTTT
TRBJ2-5,TRBD1,TRBV6-6,-,CASSLGTVETQYF,TGTGCCAGCAGCCTGGGGACAGTCGAGACCCAGTACTTC
TRBJ2-3,TRBD2,TRBV18,-,CASSPLAGAVSDTQYF,TGTGCCAGCTCACCACTAGCGGGAGCAGTTTCAGATACGCAGTATTTT
TRBJ2-1,-,TRBV7-3,-,CASSSTSYNEQFF,TGTGCCAGCAGCTCTACTAGTTACAATGAGCAGTTCTTC
TRBJ2-5,-,TRBV5-6,-,CASSLQETQYF,TGTGCCAGCAGCCTACAAGAGACCCAGTACTTC
TRBJ2-7,TRBD2,TRBV7-9,-,CASSLRLADNYEQYF,TGTGCCAGCAGCTTACGACTAGCGGACAACTACGAGCAGTACTTC
TRBJ2-7,-,TRBV11-2,once,CASSFQGKGFYEQYF,TGTGCCAGCAGCTTTCAGGGGAAAGGTTTCTACGAGCAGTACTTC
TRBJ1-2,TRBD1,TRBV5-1,-,CASTMGQGNSGGYTF,TGCGCCAGCACTATGGGACAGGGAAATTCGGGCGGCTACACCTTC
TRBJ2-3,-,TRBV18,once,CASSPGGDTQYF,TGTGCCAGCTCACCCGGCGGAGATACGCAGTATTTT
TRBJ2-7,TRBD2,TRBV19,once,CASSKTSGRSYEQYF,TGTGCCAGTAGTAAGACTAGCGGGAGGTCCTACGAGCAGTACTTC
TRBJ2-1,-,TRBV7-2,-,CASRGDWLSDEQFF,TGTGCCAGCAGGGGAGACTGGCTTTCGGATGAGCAGTTCTTC
TRBJ2-7,TRBD2,TRBV4-3,few,CASSQVAGGPHEQYF,TGCGCCAGCAGCCAGGTAGCGGGAGGGCCCCACGAGCAGTACTTC
TRBJ1-5,-,TRBV4-3,-,CASSRNAGAGINQPQHF,TGCGCCAGCAGCCGAAACGCTGGGGCAGGGATCAATCAGCCCCAGCATTTT
TRBJ1-4,-,TRBV30,-,CAWSVSGVNEKLFF,TGTGCCTGGAGTGTATCGGGGGTTAATGAAAAACTGTTTTTT
TRBJ1-1,TRBD1,TRBV7-2,-,CASSLTGGANTEAFF,TGTGCCAGCAGCTTGACAGGGGGCGCGAACACTGAAGCTTTCTTT
TRBJ1-2,TRBD1,TRBV27,many,CASRPSTGVGRGYTF,TGTGCCAGCAGGCCCTCCACAGGGGTGGGTAGGGGCTACACCTTC
TRBJ1-3,-,TRBV19,-,CASRVASGNTIYF,TGTGCCAGTCGGGTGGCCTCTGGAAACACCATATATTTT
TRBJ2-7,TRBD2,TRBV7-2,-,CASSLAGGPYEQYF,TGTGCCAGCAGCTTAGCGGGAGGGCCCTACGAGCAGTACTTC
TRBJ2-7,-,TRBV5-4,-,CASSPQVGSYEQYF,TGTGCCAGCAGCCCTCAGGTAGGCTCCTACGAGCAGTACTTC
TRBJ2-7,-,TRBV25-1,-,CASSEGGWGLPYEQYF,TGTGCCAGCAGTGAAGGGGGTTGGGGGCTTCCCTACGAGCAGTACTTC
TRBJ2-7,-,TRBV6-5,-,CASKGLKGEQYF,TGTGCCAGCAAAGGGCTTAAGGGGGAGCAGTACTTC
TRBJ1-1,-,TRBV7-8,-,CASIAGSLNTEAFF,TGTGCCAGCATCGCCGGCAGTTTGAACACTGAAGCTTTCTTT